This T cell receptor (beta chain) stems from a study of T cells in Graves' hyperthyroidism and ophthalmopathy. Study-level findings and limits: For ophthalmopathy, model prediction preceded onset by a median roughly 6.5 months. Ophthalmopathy stood apart from stable hyperthyroidism in a 13 V-J model.

The CDR3 is made up of 14 amino acids. Germline CDR1 is SGHAT and CDR2 is FQNNGV. The V end lost 1 base, the J end lost 5 bases, and 9 bases lay between the germline ends. Amplification of TCR beta CDR3 regions was performed using RNA transcripts as template. Using the HTBI primer set, a first-round RT-PCR was run on the TCR CDR3. TCRdb fed the multiplex PCR reads into MiXCR, producing one record per CDR3 protein. This table holds roughly 200,000 distinct CDR3 sequences, 15% to 20% found once. In this sample, this clonotype turned up many times. Its antigen is unidentified. The sequence was obtained from a man aged 35-49 years with Graves' hyperthyroidism. Material: blood. The chain joins TRBV11-2 to TRBJ2-1; D unresolved. The CDR3 sequence is CASSLGWADNEQFF. CDR3 nucleotide sequence: TGTGCCAGCAGCTTAGGATGGGCAGACAATGAGCAGTTCTTC.